Listed here is a single T cell receptor beta chain. These data originate in a study of cytomegalovirus exposure and HLA in healthy donors. Germline-derived CDR1 and CDR2 are SEHNR and FQNEAQ (reference sequence). The CDR3 runs to 14 residues. The V and J ends lost 1 base and 5 bases respectively, with 11 bases between them. A multiplex PCR was run with 60 Vbeta primers and 13 Jbeta primers. Clones were sequenced by immunoSEQ multiplex PCR, and TCRdb holds only the in-frame ones, with some missing. There are some 160,000 clones in the sample; 70% to 80% occur only once, and 1.4% lies in the top ten. The sample comprised PBMCs. The J gene is TRBJ2-5, the V gene TRBV7-9; D is unclear. The origin of this receptor is a male donor in good health and CMV-seronegative. Here the CDR3 reads CASSLGAGLETQYF. For the CDR3, the DNA is TGTGCCAGCAGCTTAGGAGCCGGTTTGGAGACCCAGTACTTC. Combining the CDR3 with reference TRBV7-9 and TRBJ2-5 gives the whole variable domain DTGVSQNPRHKITKRGQNVTFRCDPISEHNRLYWYRQTLGQGPEFLTYFQNEAQLEKSRLLSDRFSAERPKGSFSTLEIQRTEQGDSAMYLCASSLGAGLETQYFGPGTRLLVL.